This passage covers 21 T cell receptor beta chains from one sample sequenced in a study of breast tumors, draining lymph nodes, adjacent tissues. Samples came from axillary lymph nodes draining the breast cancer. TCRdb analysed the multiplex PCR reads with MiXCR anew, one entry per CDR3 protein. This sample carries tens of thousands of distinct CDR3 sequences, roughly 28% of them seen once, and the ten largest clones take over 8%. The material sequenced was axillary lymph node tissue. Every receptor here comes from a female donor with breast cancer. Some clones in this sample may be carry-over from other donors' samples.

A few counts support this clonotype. The CDR3 DNA sequence: TGTGCCAGCAGTAGTTTACTAGCGGGGCTCCGATCCTACAATGAGCAGTTCTTC. Amino acid sequence: CASSSLLAGLRSYNEQFF. The rearrangement joins TRBV27 to TRBJ2-1; 10 bases align to TRBD2. After removal of 5 bases from V and 1 base from J, the junction contained 11 bases not matched to a gene. Germline values: CDR1 MNHEY, CDR2 SMNVEV (reference sequence). The CDR3 covers 18 residues.

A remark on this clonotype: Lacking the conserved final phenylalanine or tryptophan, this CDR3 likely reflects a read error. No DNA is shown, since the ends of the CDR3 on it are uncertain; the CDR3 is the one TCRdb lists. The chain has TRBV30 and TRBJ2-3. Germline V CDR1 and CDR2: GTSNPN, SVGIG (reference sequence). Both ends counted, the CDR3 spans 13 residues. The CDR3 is CAWSVQGTDTQCL.

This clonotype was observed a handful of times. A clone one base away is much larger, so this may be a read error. CDR3 sequence reads: CASSPKQSF. The CDR3 nucleotides are TGTGCCAGCAGCCCTAAGCAGTCCTTC. The V gene is TRBV5-4, the J gene TRBJ2-7; D uncertain. CDR3 length equals 9 residues. CDR1 and CDR2 (germline): SGHNT, YYREEE (reference sequence).

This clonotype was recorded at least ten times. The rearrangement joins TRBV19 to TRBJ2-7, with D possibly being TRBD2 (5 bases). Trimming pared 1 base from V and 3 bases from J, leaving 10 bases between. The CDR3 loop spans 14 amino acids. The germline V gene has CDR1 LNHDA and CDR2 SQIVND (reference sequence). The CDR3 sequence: CASSIGRGRYEQYF. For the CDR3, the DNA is TGTGCCAGTAGTATAGGGCGAGGGCGCTACGAGCAGTACTTC.

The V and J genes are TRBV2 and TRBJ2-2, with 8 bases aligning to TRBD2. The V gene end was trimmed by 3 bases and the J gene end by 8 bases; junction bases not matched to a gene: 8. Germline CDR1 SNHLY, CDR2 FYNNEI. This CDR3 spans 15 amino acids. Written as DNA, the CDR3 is TGTGCCAGCAGTGAGGTTGCGGGAGGAACTGGGGAGCTGTTTTTT. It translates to CASSEVAGGTGELFF.

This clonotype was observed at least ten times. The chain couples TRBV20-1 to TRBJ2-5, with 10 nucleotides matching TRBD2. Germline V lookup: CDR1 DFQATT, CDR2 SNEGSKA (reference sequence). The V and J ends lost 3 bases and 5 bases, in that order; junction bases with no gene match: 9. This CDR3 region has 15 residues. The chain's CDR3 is CSARGIAGGVETQYF. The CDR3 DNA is TGCAGTGCTAGGGGGATAGCGGGAGGTGTGGAGACCCAGTACTTC.

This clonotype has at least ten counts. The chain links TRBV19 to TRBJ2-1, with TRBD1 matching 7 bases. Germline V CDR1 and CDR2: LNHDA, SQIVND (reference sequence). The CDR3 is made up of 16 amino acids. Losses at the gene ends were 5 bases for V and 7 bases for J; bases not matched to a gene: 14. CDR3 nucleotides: TGTGCCAGTAGTTCCCTGGGCAGACAGGGTGGGAATGAGCAGTTCTTC. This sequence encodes CASSSLGRQGGNEQFF.

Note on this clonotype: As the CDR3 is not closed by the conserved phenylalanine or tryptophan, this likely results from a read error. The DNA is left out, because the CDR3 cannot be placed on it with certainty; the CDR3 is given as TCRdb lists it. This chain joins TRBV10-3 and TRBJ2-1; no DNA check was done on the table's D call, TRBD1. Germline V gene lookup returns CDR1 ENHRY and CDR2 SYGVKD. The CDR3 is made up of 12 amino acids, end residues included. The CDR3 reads CAISEAGAVLFS.

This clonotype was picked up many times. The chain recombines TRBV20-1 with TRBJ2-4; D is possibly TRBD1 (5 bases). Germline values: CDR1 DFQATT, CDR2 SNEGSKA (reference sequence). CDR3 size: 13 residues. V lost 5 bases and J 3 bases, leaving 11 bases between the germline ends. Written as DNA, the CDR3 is TGCAGTGCTGGACATAGGAACAAAAACATTCAGTACTTC. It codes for CSAGHRNKNIQYF.

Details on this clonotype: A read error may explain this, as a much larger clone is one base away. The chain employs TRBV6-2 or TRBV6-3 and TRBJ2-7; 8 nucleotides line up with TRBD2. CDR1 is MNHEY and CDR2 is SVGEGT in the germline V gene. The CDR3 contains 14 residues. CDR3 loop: CAGSYTGGTYEQYF. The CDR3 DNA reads TGTGCCGGCAGTTACACGGGAGGGACTTACGAGCAGTACTTC.

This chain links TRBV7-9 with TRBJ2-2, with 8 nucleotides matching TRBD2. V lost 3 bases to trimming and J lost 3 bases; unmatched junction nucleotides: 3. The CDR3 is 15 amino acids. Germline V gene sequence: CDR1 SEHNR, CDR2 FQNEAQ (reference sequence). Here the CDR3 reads CASSFSGGYTGELFF. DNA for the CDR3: TGTGCCAGCAGCTTTTCGGGAGGGTACACCGGGGAGCTGTTTTTT.

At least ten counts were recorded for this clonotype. DNA of the CDR3: TGTGCCAGCAGCTTTCAAACCTCTAACTATGGCTACACCTTC. The encoded protein is CASSFQTSNYGYTF. V is TRBV7-2 and J is TRBJ1-2; no clear D. Germline V CDR1 and CDR2: SGHTA, FQGNSA. The CDR3 runs 14 residues. Trimming removed 3 bases from V and 0 bases from J, with 8 bases in between.

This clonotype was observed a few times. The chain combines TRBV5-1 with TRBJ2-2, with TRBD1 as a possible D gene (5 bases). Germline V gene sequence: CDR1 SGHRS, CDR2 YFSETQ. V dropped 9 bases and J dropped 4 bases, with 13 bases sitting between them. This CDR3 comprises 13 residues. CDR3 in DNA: TGCGCCAACGTCCGACAGTTCACCGGGGAGCTGTTTTTT. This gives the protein CANVRQFTGELFF.

DNA for the CDR3: TGTGCCAGTAGTATTACAGGGTATACCCTTACTGAAGCTTTCTTT. Encoded protein: CASSITGYTLTEAFF. The rearrangement uses TRBV19 and TRBJ1-1; weak D call: TRBD1 (6 bases). The length of the CDR3 is 15 residues. Looked up from germline, CDR1 is LNHDA and CDR2 is SQIVND (reference sequence). V was trimmed by 3 bases and J by 5 bases, leaving 16 bases between them.

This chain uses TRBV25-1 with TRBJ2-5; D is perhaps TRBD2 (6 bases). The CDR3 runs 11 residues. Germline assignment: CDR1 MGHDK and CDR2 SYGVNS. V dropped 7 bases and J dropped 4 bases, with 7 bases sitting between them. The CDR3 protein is CASTRGETQYF. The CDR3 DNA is TGTGCCAGCACGCGGGGAGAGACCCAGTACTTC.

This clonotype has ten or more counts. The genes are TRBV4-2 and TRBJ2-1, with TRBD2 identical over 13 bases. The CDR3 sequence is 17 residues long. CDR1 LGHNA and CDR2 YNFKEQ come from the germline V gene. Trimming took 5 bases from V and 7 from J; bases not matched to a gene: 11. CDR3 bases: TGTGCCAGCAGCGACGAACGCGGACTAGCGGGAGAGAATGAGCAGTTCTTC. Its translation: CASSDERGLAGENEQFF.

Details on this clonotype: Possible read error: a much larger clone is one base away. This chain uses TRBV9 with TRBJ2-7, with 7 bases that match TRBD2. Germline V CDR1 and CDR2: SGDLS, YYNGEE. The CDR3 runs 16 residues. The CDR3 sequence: CASSVGVGRFSYAQYF. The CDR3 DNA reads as TGTGCCAGCAGCGTAGGAGTCGGGAGGTTCTCCTACGCGCAGTACTTC.

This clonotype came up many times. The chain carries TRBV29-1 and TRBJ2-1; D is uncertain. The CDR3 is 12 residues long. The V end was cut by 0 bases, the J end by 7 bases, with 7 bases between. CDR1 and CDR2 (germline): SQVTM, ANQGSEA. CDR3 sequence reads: CSVEDNVNEQFF. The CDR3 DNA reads TGCAGCGTTGAAGACAATGTTAATGAGCAGTTCTTC.

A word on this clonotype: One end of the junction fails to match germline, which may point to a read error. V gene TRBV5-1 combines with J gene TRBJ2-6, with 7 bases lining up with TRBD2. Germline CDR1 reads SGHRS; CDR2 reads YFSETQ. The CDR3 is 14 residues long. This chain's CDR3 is CASNLGGGYNVLTF. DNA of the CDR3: TGCGCCAGCAACTTGGGGGGAGGGTATAACGTCCTGACTTTC.

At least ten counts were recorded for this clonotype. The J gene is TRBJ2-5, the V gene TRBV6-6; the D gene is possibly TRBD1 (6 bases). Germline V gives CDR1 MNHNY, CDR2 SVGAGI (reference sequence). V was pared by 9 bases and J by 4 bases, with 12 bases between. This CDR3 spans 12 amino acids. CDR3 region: CASSGQGETQYF. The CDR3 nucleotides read TGTGCCAGTTCGGGACAAGGAGAGACCCAGTACTTC.

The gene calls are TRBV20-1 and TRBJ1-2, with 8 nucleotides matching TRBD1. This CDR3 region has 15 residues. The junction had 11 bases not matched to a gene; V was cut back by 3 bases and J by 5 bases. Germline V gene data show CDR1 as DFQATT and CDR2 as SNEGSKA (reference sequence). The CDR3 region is CSASHVGTGEYGYTF. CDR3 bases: TGCAGTGCTAGCCACGTCGGGACAGGAGAGTATGGCTACACCTTC.